These 5 T cell receptor beta chains were sequenced from one sample in a study of blood T cell repertoires in COVID-19 (dated by TCRdb to 2020 to 2021). The library was made by the immunoSEQ multiplex PCR assay. TCRdb provides this immuneACCESS table in a form limited to in-frame rearrangements. Some clones are lacking; in checked studies, under half of them reflect an unresolved V gene, and why the rest are absent is not known. Recorded for this sample are roughly 280,000 clones; around nine tenths of them occurred a single time. The top ten hold roughly 5.6% of the sample. The sample consisted of peripheral blood. These receptors were collected from a woman aged 60-75 years with COVID-19, enrolled during active disease.

The chain links TRBV11-2 to TRBJ1-1; tentative D call: TRBD1 (5 bases). With 1 base removed from V and 8 bases from J, the gap between germline ends came to 11 bases. There are 13 residues in the CDR3. Germline CDR1 is SGHAT and CDR2 is FQNNGV. This CDR3 is CASSLGLAGEAFF. The CDR3 DNA follows: TGTGCCAGCAGCTTAGGGTTGGCAGGGGAAGCTTTCTTT.

This sequence joins TRBV19 and TRBJ2-1; D may be TRBD2 (6 bases). The germline V and J ends were trimmed by 3 bases and 0 bases, with 12 bases remaining between them. The germline V gene encodes CDR1 LNHDA and CDR2 SQIVND (reference sequence). This CDR3 is 16 amino acids long. The CDR3 DNA follows: TGTGCCAGTAGTATGGGTAGCGGTAGCTCCTACAATGAGCAGTTCTTC. It encodes CASSMGSGSSYNEQFF.

J is TRBJ2-3 and V is TRBV28; 7 nucleotides agree with TRBD2. Germline V CDR1 and CDR2: MDHEN, SYDVKM. The CDR3 loop spans 14 amino acids. V dropped 5 bases and J dropped 0; count of bases not matched to a gene: 2. CDR3 protein: CASSTAGSTDTQYF. The CDR3, as DNA: TGTGCCAGCAGTACAGCGGGGAGCACAGATACGCAGTATTTT.

The rearrangement uses TRBV7-2 and TRBJ1-4; perhaps TRBD1 as D (6 bases). This CDR3 has 13 residues. Trimming took off 3 bases at V and 6 bases at J, with 8 bases between the two ends. Germline V gives CDR1 SGHTA, CDR2 FQGNSA. The CDR3 DNA is TGTGCCAGCAGCTTGAACAGGGATGAAAAACTGTTTTTT. The encoded protein is CASSLNRDEKLFF.

This clone was observed a few times. The V gene is TRBV12-3 or TRBV12-4, the J gene TRBJ2-2; D gene unclear. The CDR3 runs 12 residues. V was pared by 6 bases and J by 8 bases, with 10 bases between. CDR3 in amino acids: CASSPFGGELFF. Here the CDR3 DNA reads TGTGCCAGCAGCCCTTTCGGGGGGGAGCTGTTTTTT.